The present T cell receptor (beta chain) was sequenced within a study of T cell responses to AZD1222 COVID-19 vaccine. TCRdb keeps only in-frame clones here, not all; method: immunoSEQ multiplex PCR. Of about 190,000 clones in the sample, roughly 91% were seen once. This clone has more than one count but fewer than ten. The antigen is undetermined. Study results and caveats: Spike was spanned by vaccine-associated CD4 TCRs, which were dominant at 160-218 and 743-854. Compared with day 0, the breadth and depth of the Spike-specific TCR repertoire rose significantly after two doses of AZD1222. The repertoires were collected only after the peak T cell response. The study identified only five to seven AZD1222 recipients as seropositive at baseline.

The V and J ends lost 7 bases and 7 bases, in that order; junction bases with no gene match: 21. The CDR3 runs 18 residues. Germline lookup yields CDR1 LGHDT and CDR2 YNNKEL (reference sequence). This TCR derives from an adult in good health. The starting material was peripheral blood, obtained on day 0 of AZD1222 vaccination. The chain recombines TRBV3-1 (or the pseudogene TRBV3-2) with TRBJ1-5, with 8 bases matching TRBD1. The CDR3 sequence is CASTRFRGDQGARQPQHF. DNA of the CDR3: TGTGCCAGCACCCGCTTCCGAGGGGACCAGGGGGCGCGGCAGCCCCAGCATTTT.